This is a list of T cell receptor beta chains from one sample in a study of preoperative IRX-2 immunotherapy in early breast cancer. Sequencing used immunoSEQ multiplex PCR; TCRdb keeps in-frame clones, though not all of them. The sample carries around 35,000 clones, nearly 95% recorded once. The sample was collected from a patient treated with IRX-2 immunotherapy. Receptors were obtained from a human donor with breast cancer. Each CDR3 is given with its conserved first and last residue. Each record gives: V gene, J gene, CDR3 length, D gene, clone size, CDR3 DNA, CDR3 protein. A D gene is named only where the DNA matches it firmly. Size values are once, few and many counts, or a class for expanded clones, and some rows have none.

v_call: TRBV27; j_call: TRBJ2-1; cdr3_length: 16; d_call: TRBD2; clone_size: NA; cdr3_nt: TGTGCCAGCAGTCCGGGACTAGCGGGAGGGCCACATGAGCAGTTCTTC; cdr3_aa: CASSPGLAGGPHEQFF
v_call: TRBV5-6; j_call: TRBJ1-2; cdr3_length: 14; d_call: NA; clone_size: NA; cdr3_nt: TGTGCCAGCAGCTTGGGCGGGATAAACTATGGCTACACCTTC; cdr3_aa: CASSLGGINYGYTF
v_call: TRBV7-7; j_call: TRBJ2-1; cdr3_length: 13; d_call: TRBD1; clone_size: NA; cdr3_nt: TGTGCTAGCAGCATCGACAGGGGAGATGAGCAGTTCTTC; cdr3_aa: CASSIDRGDEQFF
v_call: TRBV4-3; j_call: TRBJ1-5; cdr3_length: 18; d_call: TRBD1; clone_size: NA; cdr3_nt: TGCGCCAGCAGCCTAAACGGCGGGACAGGGTGGCGCAATCAGCCCCAGCATTTT; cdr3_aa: CASSLNGGTGWRNQPQHF
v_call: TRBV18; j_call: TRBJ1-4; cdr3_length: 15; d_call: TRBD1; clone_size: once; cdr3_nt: TGTGCCAGCTCACCAAATAAAGGACAGGGGGAAGGACTGTTTTTT; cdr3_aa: CASSPNKGQGEGLFF
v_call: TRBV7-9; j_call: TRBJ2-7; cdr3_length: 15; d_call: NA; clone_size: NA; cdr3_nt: TGTGCCAGCACCAAGGCCCCGGCAGACTCCTACGAGCAGTACTTC; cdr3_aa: CASTKAPADSYEQYF
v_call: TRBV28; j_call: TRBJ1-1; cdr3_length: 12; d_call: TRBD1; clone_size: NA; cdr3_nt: TGTGCCAGCAGTTTAGGGACAGTCTCAGCTTTCTTT; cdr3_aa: CASSLGTVSAFF
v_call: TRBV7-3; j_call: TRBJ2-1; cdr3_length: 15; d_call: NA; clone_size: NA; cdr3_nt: TGTGCCAGCAGCCCCCGGGGAGACGTGTACAATGAGCAGTTCTTC; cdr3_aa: CASSPRGDVYNEQFF
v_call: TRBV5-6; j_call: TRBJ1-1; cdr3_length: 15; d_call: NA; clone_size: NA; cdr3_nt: TGTGCCAGCAGCTTGGGAAACAAGGGGGTCGTTCAAGCTTTCTTT; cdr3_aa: CASSLGNKGVVQAFF
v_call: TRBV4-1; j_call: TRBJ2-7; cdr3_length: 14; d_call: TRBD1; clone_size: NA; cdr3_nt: TGCGCCAGCAGCGGACGGACAGGGTCGTACGAGCAGTACTTC; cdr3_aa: CASSGRTGSYEQYF
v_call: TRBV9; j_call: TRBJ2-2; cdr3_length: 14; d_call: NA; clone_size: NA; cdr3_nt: TGTGCCAGCAGCGTTCTGGGAAACACCGGGGAGCTGTTTTTT; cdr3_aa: CASSVLGNTGELFF
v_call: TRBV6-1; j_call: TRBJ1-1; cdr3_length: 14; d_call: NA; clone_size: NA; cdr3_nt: TGTGCCAGCAGTGTGAGGGACACGAACACTGAAGCTTTCTTT; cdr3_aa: CASSVRDTNTEAFF
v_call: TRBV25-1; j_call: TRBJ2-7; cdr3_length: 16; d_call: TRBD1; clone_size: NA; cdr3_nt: TGTGCCAGCAGTGAATTAGGGGACAGGGCTCTCTACGAGCAGTACTTC; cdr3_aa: CASSELGDRALYEQYF
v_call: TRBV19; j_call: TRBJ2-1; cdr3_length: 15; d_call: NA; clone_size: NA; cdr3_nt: TGTGCCAGTAGTATAGATCGAAGCTCCTACAATGAGCAGTTCTTC; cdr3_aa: CASSIDRSSYNEQFF
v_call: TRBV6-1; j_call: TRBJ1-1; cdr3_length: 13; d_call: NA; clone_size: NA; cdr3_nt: TGTGCCAGCAGCCAATGGGGGTCAACTGAAGCTTTCTTT; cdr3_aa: CASSQWGSTEAFF